This T cell receptor (beta chain) was sequenced for a study of regulatory T cells in long-lasting Graves disease. With regard to this clonotype: Just one base apart from a much larger clone, this may be a read error.

The authors built TCR beta libraries using iRepertoire HTBI primers and Arm-PCR of CDR3 regions. MiXCR was run by TCRdb on the multiplex PCR reads, yielding one entry per CDR3 protein. This sample carries hundreds of thousands of distinct CDR3 sequences, roughly 15% of them seen once, and the ten largest clones take about 18%. Germline V CDR1 and CDR2: MDHEN, SYDVKM. The CDR3 spans 15 residues. Time point defined: newly diagnosed GD, antithyroid drugs for less than 3 months. Scientists built the TCR library using RNA that was extracted from PBMCs. This sample also appeared in a second study, on T cells in Graves' hyperthyroidism and ophthalmopathy. That paper states: Hyperthyroidism of Graves' type that showed no ophthalmopathy progression within 18 months was stable.

This specimen was peripheral blood mononuclear cells (PBMCs), taken at new diagnosis, from a patient treated with antithyroid drugs. The rearrangement uses TRBV28 and TRBJ2-3, with D unclear. The sequence was collected from a woman aged 25 to 45 with Graves disease. CDR3 sequence (DNA): TGTGTCAGCGCTGGGTGGGGTTCTAGCACAGATACGCAGTATTTT. It encodes CVSAGWGSSTDTQYF.